The entry below describes one T cell receptor beta chain. The germline V gene encodes CDR1 LNHDA and CDR2 SQIVND (reference sequence). The CDR3 runs 15 residues. V was pared by 6 bases and J by 3 bases, with 16 bases between. The data were obtained in a study of blood T cell repertoires in COVID-19. About the study: PBMCs, B-cell-depleted T cells, or T cells provided the cDNA or gDNA that made up the material.

TCRdb keeps only in-frame clones here, not all; method: immunoSEQ multiplex PCR. The profile covers over 25,000 clones, with 84% appearing a single time and about 14% taken by the ten largest. This sequence was found in a human donor in a cohort sampled during active COVID-19. Sequences were obtained from peripheral blood. The chain has TRBV19 and TRBJ2-3, with D tentatively TRBD2 (6 bases). The chain's CDR3 is CASRTREGPTDTQYF. The CDR3 DNA reads TGTGCCAGTAGGACTAGAGAGGGGCCGACAGATACGCAGTATTTT. The full variable domain, rest sourced from reference TRBV19 and TRBJ2-3, is DGGITQSPKYLFRKEGQNVTLSCEQNLNHDAMYWYRQDPGQGLRLIYYSQIVNDFQKGDIAEGYSVSREKKESFPLTVTSAQKNPTAFYLCASRTREGPTDTQYFGPGTRLTVL.